A single sample is the source of the 27 T cell receptor beta chains below, sequenced in a study of cytomegalovirus exposure and HLA in healthy donors. Primers: 60 Vbeta forward and 13 Jbeta reverse. The table came from immunoSEQ multiplex PCR; TCRdb's copy has only in-frame clones and leaves some out. The table lists approximately 79,000 clones, under 85% of them singletons. The specimen sequenced was PBMCs. The receptor source for this set is a boy aged 5-17 years in good health and CMV-seronegative.

V usage is TRBV6-5 and J usage is TRBJ1-1; D is uncertain. Germline values: CDR1 MNHEY, CDR2 SVGAGI. The CDR3 is made up of 15 amino acids. V lost 0 bases and J 3 bases, leaving 11 bases between the germline ends. CDR3 amino acids: CASSYSTELHTEAFF. Here the CDR3 DNA reads TGTGCCAGCAGTTACTCAACCGAGCTCCACACTGAAGCTTTCTTT.

This chain connects TRBV5-1 to TRBJ1-1; no reliable D call. The germline CDR1 and CDR2 sequences are SGHRS and YFSETQ. The CDR3 covers 13 residues. V shed 5 bases and J shed 6 bases, with 14 bases lying between them. The CDR3 DNA is TGCGCCAGCAGTTGGGGAGGAAACGCTGAAGCTTTCTTT. Translation gives CASSWGGNAEAFF.

V and J are TRBV5-4 and TRBJ1-2; 7 bases line up with TRBD1. This CDR3 region has 15 residues. CDR1 SGHNT and CDR2 YYREEE come from the germline V gene (reference sequence). V trimming: 3 bases; J trimming: 3 bases; junction bases outside the gene matches: 8. The CDR3 sequence: CASSSGPGTDYGYTF. CDR3 coding DNA: TGTGCCAGCAGCTCTGGCCCCGGGACAGACTATGGCTACACCTTC.

This chain uses TRBV5-6 with TRBJ1-1; no definite D call. Germline values: CDR1 SGHDT, CDR2 YYEEEE. V lost 0 bases, J lost 1 base, and 7 bases lay in between. This CDR3 is 14 amino acids long. The CDR3 nucleotides are TGTGCCAGCAGCTTGGCCAGGCAGAACACTGAAGCTTTCTTT. Its translation is CASSLARQNTEAFF.

The chain couples TRBV4-3 to TRBJ1-4; the D is unclear. V was trimmed by 4 bases and J by 7 bases, leaving 10 bases between them. The CDR3 runs 13 residues. Germline CDR1 reads LGHNA; CDR2 reads YSLEER. In nucleotides, the CDR3 is TGCGCCAGCAGCCGCCAGGCGGGTGAAAAACTGTTTTTT. This gives the protein CASSRQAGEKLFF.

V gene TRBV7-9 combines with J gene TRBJ2-2, with 7 bases fitting TRBD1. J lost 4 bases, V lost 1 base, and 3 bases had no gene match. The CDR3 contains 15 residues. Germline assignment: CDR1 SEHNR and CDR2 FQNEAQ (reference sequence). For the CDR3, the DNA is TGTGCCAGCAGCTTAGGACAGGGCGGCACCGGGGAGCTGTTTTTT. It translates to CASSLGQGGTGELFF.

This clone was picked up a small number of times. This rearrangement joins TRBV6-4 to TRBJ2-3, with 9 bases identical to TRBD1. Looked up from germline, CDR1 is MRHNA and CDR2 is SNTAGT. The junction had 11 bases not matched to a gene; V was cut back by 7 bases and J by 6 bases. This CDR3 has 15 amino acids. As DNA, the CDR3 is TGTGCCAGCAAAGTACAGGGGGCGCTTGGGGATACGCAGTATTTT. It specifies CASKVQGALGDTQYF.

The chain combines TRBV19 with TRBJ1-1; 7 nucleotides match TRBD1. The CDR3 is 13 amino acids. The V gene's germline CDR1 is LNHDA and CDR2 SQIVND (reference sequence). V was pared by 8 bases and J by 5 bases, with 8 bases of the junction left unmatched. The CDR3 loop is CASEFTRGTEAFF. The CDR3 DNA sequence: TGTGCCAGTGAATTTACCAGGGGGACTGAAGCTTTCTTT.

This clone was seen just once. This CDR3 is CASSSGTGTYEQYF. Written as DNA, the CDR3 is TGTGCCAGCAGCTCAGGGACAGGGACCTACGAGCAGTACTTC. The chain joins TRBV7-8 to TRBJ2-7; 9 bases align to TRBD1. Germline V gene data show CDR1 as SGHVS and CDR2 as FQNEAQ. This CDR3 contains 14 residues. The junction had 3 bases not matched to a gene; V was cut back by 4 bases and J by 2 bases.

This clone was picked up a small number of times. The chain carries TRBV14 and TRBJ2-1; maybe TRBD2 (5 bases). Looked up from germline, CDR1 is SGHDN and CDR2 is FVKESK. V lost 1 base to trimming and J lost 10 bases, with 14 bases between them. This CDR3 comprises 14 residues. The CDR3 reads CASSQGFRGGEQFF. In DNA, the CDR3 is TGTGCCAGCAGCCAAGGCTTTCGCGGCGGGGAGCAGTTCTTC.

This clone has a single count. This chain joins TRBV9 and TRBJ2-5; 8 positions agree with TRBD1. The germline V gene encodes CDR1 SGDLS and CDR2 YYNGEE. CDR3 length: 14 amino acids. J gave up 5 bases and V 2 bases, and 5 bases lay outside the gene matches. The CDR3 here is CASSVLGQGETQYF. DNA of the CDR3: TGTGCCAGCAGCGTCCTTGGACAGGGTGAGACCCAGTACTTC.

In its sample, this clone was seen a few times. The J gene is TRBJ1-4, the V gene TRBV28, with 7 bases fitting TRBD1. The V and J ends lost 3 bases and 6 bases, in that order; junction bases with no gene match: 4. CDR1 and CDR2 (germline): MDHEN, SYDVKM. CDR3 size: 14 residues. The CDR3 nucleotides are TGTGCCAGCAGTTTCCGGGACAGTGATGAAAAACTGTTTTTT. Protein product: CASSFRDSDEKLFF.

The rearrangement uses TRBV4-2 and TRBJ2-1, with 15 bases identical to TRBD2. V was clipped by 3 bases and J by 7 bases; unmatched bases: 7. The CDR3 is 17 residues long. In germline, CDR1 is LGHNA, CDR2 YNFKEQ. Here the CDR3 DNA reads TGTGCCAGCAGCCAGCTCGGACTAGCGGGGGGGCGAAATGAGCAGTTCTTC. Translated, it gives CASSQLGLAGGRNEQFF.

This chain links TRBV30 with TRBJ1-1, with 7 bases identical to TRBD1. The germline V gene has CDR1 GTSNPN and CDR2 SVGIG (reference sequence). J was trimmed by 8 bases and V by 2 bases; bases with no gene match: 5. The CDR3 runs 12 residues. The CDR3 spells CAWSSKGGEAFF. The CDR3 nucleotides read TGTGCCTGGAGTTCCAAAGGGGGCGAAGCTTTCTTT. Full variable domain (outside the CDR3, taken from reference TRBV30 and TRBJ1-1): SQTIHQWPATLVQPVGSPLSLECTVEGTSNPNLYWYRQAAGRGLQLLFYSVGIGQISSEVPQNLSASRPQDRQFILSSKKLLLSDSGFYLCAWSSKGGEAFFGQGTRLTVV.

This clone was detected only once. The chain has TRBV6-1 and TRBJ1-2, with 7 bases aligning to TRBD1. Germline V lookup: CDR1 MNHNS, CDR2 SASEGT. The CDR3 contains 13 residues. V shed 5 bases and J 9 bases; nucleotides not matched to a gene: 9. CDR3 coding DNA: TGTGCCAGCAGTCCGGAGGGACAGACTCGCTACACCTTC. It yields the protein CASSPEGQTRYTF.

The J gene is TRBJ2-7, the V gene TRBV7-6, with D possibly being TRBD2 (5 bases). V was clipped by 1 base and J by 6 bases, with 13 bases between them. Germline values: CDR1 SGHVS, CDR2 FNYEAQ. The CDR3 extends over 14 amino acids. CDR3 loop: CASSLGEGVGEQYF. As DNA, the CDR3 is TGTGCCAGCAGCTTAGGAGAGGGTGTGGGCGAGCAGTACTTC.

This chain connects TRBV7-8 to TRBJ2-3, with TRBD2 matching 13 bases. The CDR3 has 13 residues. CDR1 is SGHVS and CDR2 is FQNEAQ in the germline V gene. V shed 6 bases, J shed 6 bases, and the junction held 0 bases outside the gene matches. DNA of the CDR3: TGTGCCAGCAGACTAGCGGGGGGGGATACGCAGTATTTT. It encodes CASRLAGGDTQYF.

The chain couples TRBV27 to TRBJ1-5; D unresolved. Germline-derived CDR1 and CDR2 are MNHEY and SMNVEV (reference sequence). Trimming removed 8 bases from V and 3 bases from J, with 17 bases in between. The CDR3 is 15 amino acids. The CDR3 sequence: CASGNRGLHNQPQHF. The DNA of the CDR3 is TGTGCCAGCGGTAACCGGGGTCTGCACAATCAGCCCCAGCATTTT.

The CDR3: CASSERQGSNQPQHF. The CDR3 DNA sequence: TGTGCCAGCAGCGAAAGACAGGGCAGCAATCAGCCCCAGCATTTT. This chain links TRBV2 with TRBJ1-5; 7 nucleotides line up with TRBD1. V shed 6 bases and J 1 base; nucleotides not matched to a gene: 6. The CDR3 totals 15 residues. Per germline, CDR1 SNHLY and CDR2 FYNNEI.

The chain recombines TRBV19 with TRBJ2-7; TRBD1 might be the D (6 bases). The CDR3 is 13 residues long. From germline, CDR1 is LNHDA and CDR2 SQIVND (reference sequence). V was trimmed by 2 bases and J by 3 bases, leaving 8 bases between them. CDR3 in amino acids: CASSISGDYEQYF. For the CDR3, the DNA is TGTGCCAGTAGTATATCAGGGGACTACGAGCAGTACTTC.

Of note for this clone: At one end the junction does not follow the germline gene, possibly because of a read error. V usage is TRBV28 and J usage is TRBJ1-2, with D tentatively TRBD1 (6 bases). The CDR3 is 8 residues long. The germline CDR1 and CDR2 sequences are MDHEN and SYDVKM. DNA for the CDR3: TGTGCCAGCGGGGGGGGCGACTTC. This sequence encodes CASGGGDF.

The genes are TRBV5-1 and TRBJ1-2, with D perhaps matching TRBD1 (6 bases). CDR1 and CDR2 from the germline V gene are SGHRS and YFSETQ. Trimming removed 4 bases at V and 6 bases at J, with 10 bases between. This CDR3 comprises 12 residues. The CDR3 DNA sequence: TGCGCCAGCAGCGAACAGGGCGATGGCTACACCTTC. Residues: CASSEQGDGYTF.

The gene calls are TRBV7-9 and TRBJ1-1; TRBD1 agrees at 8 bases. This CDR3 region has 15 residues. CDR1 and CDR2 from the germline V gene are SEHNR and FQNEAQ (reference sequence). V lost 4 bases, J lost 5 bases, and 9 bases stayed unmatched. The CDR3, as DNA: TGTGCCAGCAGCTCAAGGACCAGGGGGCTAACTGAAGCTTTCTTT. It translates to CASSSRTRGLTEAFF.

J is TRBJ1-5 and V is TRBV7-2; 8 bases align to TRBD1. The germline CDR1 and CDR2 sequences are SGHTA and FQGNSA. This CDR3 region has 15 residues. With 6 bases clipped from V and 4 bases from J, the junction kept 8 bases outside the gene matches. The DNA of the CDR3 is TGTGCCAGCAGTCGAACCGGACAGGGTAATCAGCCCCAGCATTTT. Translating gives CASSRTGQGNQPQHF. The full variable domain, rest sourced from reference TRBV7-2 and TRBJ1-5, is GAGVSQSPSNKVTEKGKDVELRCDPISGHTALYWYRQSLGQGLEFLIYFQGNSAPDKSGLPSDRFSAERTGGSVSTLTIQRTQQEDSAVYLCASSRTGQGNQPQHFGDGTRLSIL.

This clone was seen a handful of times. Here the CDR3 reads CSPWDRGNTEAFF. CDR3 sequence (DNA): TGCAGCCCCTGGGACAGGGGGAACACTGAAGCTTTCTTT. The V and J genes are TRBV29-1 and TRBJ1-1; 10 bases align to TRBD1. V dropped 8 bases and J dropped 1; count of bases not matched to a gene: 4. CDR3 length: 13 residues. The germline gives CDR1 SQVTM, CDR2 ANQGSEA.

The chain links TRBV6-5 to TRBJ2-7; TRBD2 aligns across 9 bases. The CDR3 loop spans 13 amino acids. With 7 bases clipped from V and 7 bases from J, the junction kept 8 bases outside the gene matches. Germline assignment: CDR1 MNHEY and CDR2 SVGAGI. The CDR3 region has the DNA TGTGCCAGCACCGTAGCGGGGGCGAAAGAGCAGTACTTC. Translated, it gives CASTVAGAKEQYF.

The chain recombines TRBV5-4 with TRBJ2-3; 9 positions match TRBD2. This CDR3 region has 18 residues. J gave up 0 bases and V 0 bases, and 8 bases lay outside the gene matches. Germline assignment: CDR1 SGHNT and CDR2 YYREEE (reference sequence). In DNA form, the CDR3 reads TGTGCCAGCAGCTTGGTGGATAGCGGGAGTCGGAGCACAGATACGCAGTATTTT. Translating it yields CASSLVDSGSRSTDTQYF.